Following are 7 T cell receptor beta chains from one sample sequenced in a study of T cell responses to AZD1222 COVID-19 vaccine (dated by TCRdb to the early 2020s). The method behind the library was the immunoSEQ multiplex PCR assay. In its TCRdb copy, this immuneACCESS table keeps in-frame sequences only and misses some clones. Where compared with another copy, unresolved V genes explain less than half of these, and the others have no known cause. This sample lists approximately 110,000 clones; about 92% were detected once. The ten largest clones capture over 7.5% of the sample. This specimen's time point label, interpreted: about 28 days (+/-7) after the second vaccine dose. The source material was peripheral blood, sampled 28 days after the second AZD1222 dose. These receptor sequences come from an adult who received the AZD1222 COVID-19 vaccine.

The chain joins TRBV28 to TRBJ2-5, with 7 bases aligning to TRBD2. This CDR3 has 14 residues. V lost 6 bases and J lost 0; bases outside the gene matches: 4. CDR1 is MDHEN and CDR2 is SYDVKM in the germline V gene. CDR3: CASRGSGNQETQYF. The CDR3 nucleotides read TGTGCCAGCAGGGGAAGCGGGAACCAAGAGACCCAGTACTTC.

The CDR3 sequence: CASQLAGEGEQYF. The CDR3 DNA follows: TGCGCCAGCCAGTTAGCGGGAGAGGGCGAGCAGTACTTC. The rearrangement joins TRBV5-1 to TRBJ2-7; 9 bases align to TRBD2. V shed 7 bases, J shed 6 bases, and the junction held 8 bases outside the gene matches. This CDR3 is 13 amino acids long. Germline-derived CDR1 and CDR2 are SGHRS and YFSETQ.

The rearrangement uses TRBV11-2 and TRBJ2-3; no clear D gene. The CDR3 sequence is 13 residues long. The germline V and J ends were trimmed by 1 base and 4 bases, with 6 bases remaining between them. From germline, CDR1 is SGHAT and CDR2 FQNNGV. The CDR3 nucleotides are TGTGCCAGCAGCTTAGGGTTACCAGATACGCAGTATTTT. Residues: CASSLGLPDTQYF.

The chain uses TRBV2 and TRBJ2-5; D perhaps matches TRBD2 (6 bases). From germline, CDR1 is SNHLY and CDR2 FYNNEI. The CDR3 is made up of 15 amino acids. The V and J ends lost 0 bases and 0 bases respectively, with 8 bases between them. The CDR3 region has the DNA TGTGCCAGCAGTGAAGCGGAGGGAAACCAAGAGACCCAGTACTTC. This gives the protein CASSEAEGNQETQYF.

This clone was detected only once. The V call is TRBV7-9, the J call TRBJ2-5; D unresolved. CDR1 is SEHNR and CDR2 is FQNEAQ in the germline V gene (reference sequence). This CDR3 region has 14 residues. Trimming cost V 1 base and J 5 bases, with 11 bases left between them. The CDR3 DNA follows: TGTGCCAGCAGCTTAGGCCTAATAAGTGAGACCCAGTACTTC. It codes for CASSLGLISETQYF.

The V gene is TRBV15, the J gene TRBJ1-5; D is uncertain. Trimming cost V 0 bases and J 0 bases, with 15 bases left between them. This CDR3 has 18 residues. Germline CDR1 LNHNV, CDR2 YYDKDF (reference sequence). The CDR3 reads CATSRDRTAAYSNQPQHF. CDR3 sequence (DNA): TGTGCCACCAGCAGAGATCGGACGGCTGCTTATAGCAATCAGCCCCAGCATTTT.

The chain combines TRBV7-9 with TRBJ1-2, with 11 positions matching TRBD1. This CDR3 region has 14 residues. V lost 4 bases to trimming and J lost 4 bases; unmatched junction nucleotides: 2. Germline V lookup: CDR1 SEHNR, CDR2 FQNEAQ (reference sequence). CDR3 in DNA: TGTGCCAGCAGCTCGGGGACAGGGGGCTATGGCTACACCTTC. This gives the protein CASSSGTGGYGYTF.